A single sample is the source of the 2 T cell receptor beta chains below, sequenced in a study of early T cells in non-severe SARS-CoV-2 infection. TCRdb re-analysed the 5' RACE reads in MiXCR, keeping a single row per CDR3 protein. The repertoire holds approximately 70,000 distinct CDR3 sequences, with 13% as singletons. The material sequenced was whole blood. The receptors originated from an adult who was a healthcare worker with PCR-confirmed SARS-CoV-2 infection or an uninfected control (not recorded which).

The table lists this clonotype with a few counts. V gene TRBV5-1 combines with J gene TRBJ2-3; 10 nucleotides match TRBD2. With 3 bases clipped from V and 4 bases from J, the junction kept 8 bases outside the gene matches. CDR1 SGHRS and CDR2 YFSETQ come from the germline V gene. This CDR3 has 16 amino acids. The CDR3 spells CASSYLLAGSSDTQYF. CDR3 in DNA: TGCGCCAGCAGCTACCTACTAGCGGGATCGTCAGATACGCAGTATTTT.

V and J are TRBV7-2 and TRBJ1-1; D is perhaps TRBD1 (5 bases). V was clipped by 3 bases and J by 0 bases, with 11 bases between them. CDR3 length: 15 residues. Germline CDR1 SGHTA, CDR2 FQGNSA. For the CDR3, the DNA is TGTGCCAGCAGCTTCCCGGAGGACATGAACACTGAAGCTTTCTTT. This translates into CASSFPEDMNTEAFF.